The 30 T cell receptor beta chains in this list originate from one sample, sequenced in a study of Ad26.COV2.S vaccination and SARS-CoV-2 variants. Treatment noted: roughly 19 received Ad26.COV2.S at low or high dose, single or two shots; about 5 received placebo; per-sample allocation not given. Sampling was done on day 63 after the first vaccine or placebo injection. Sequencing used immunoSEQ multiplex PCR; TCRdb keeps in-frame clones, though not all of them. The table lists around 310,000 clones, approximately 87% of them singletons. Source: peripheral blood, taken in a trial of Ad26.COV2.S vaccine versus placebo. The origin of the receptors is a person aged 18-60 years who received the Ad26.COV2.S COVID-19 vaccine or a placebo.

This sequence joins TRBV27 and TRBJ1-1; maybe TRBD1 (5 bases). V was cut by 8 bases and J by 0 bases, with 13 bases left in between. This CDR3 has 14 amino acids. Germline CDR1 is MNHEY and CDR2 is SMNVEV (reference sequence). The CDR3 loop reads CASANRFMNTEAFF. For the CDR3, the DNA is TGTGCCAGCGCAAACAGGTTCATGAACACTGAAGCTTTCTTT.

This clone was observed a single time. The chain links TRBV18 to TRBJ2-4, with a possible D match to TRBD1 (5 bases). The ends were cut back, 2 bases at V and 2 bases at J, with 10 bases in the middle. Germline values: CDR1 KGHSH, CDR2 LQKENI. This CDR3 contains 15 residues. CDR3 nucleotide sequence: TGTGCCAGCTCACCAGTCCAGGGCTCCAAAAACATTCAGTACTTC. It codes for CASSPVQGSKNIQYF.

The rearrangement links TRBV19 to TRBJ1-5; D possibly corresponds to TRBD1 (6 bases). Germline CDR1 is LNHDA and CDR2 is SQIVND (reference sequence). V dropped 6 bases and J dropped 3 bases, with 18 bases sitting between them. The CDR3 is 16 residues long. The CDR3 region is CASRSRGGNDNQPQHF. CDR3 coding DNA: TGTGCCAGTAGATCGAGGGGGGGGAATGACAATCAGCCCCAGCATTTT. Full variable domain (missing parts from reference TRBV19 and TRBJ1-5): DGGITQSPKYLFRKEGQNVTLSCEQNLNHDAMYWYRQDPGQGLRLIYYSQIVNDFQKGDIAEGYSVSREKKESFPLTVTSAQKNPTAFYLCASRSRGGNDNQPQHFGDGTRLSIL.

This rearrangement joins TRBV28 to TRBJ1-1; 11 positions agree with TRBD1. Per germline, CDR1 MDHEN and CDR2 SYDVKM. Trimming cost V 5 bases and J 1 base; bases outside gene matches: 3. The CDR3 length is 15 residues. CDR3 coding DNA: TGTGCCAGCAGTCGGGACAGGGGGGGGAACACTGAAGCTTTCTTT. Translated: CASSRDRGGNTEAFF.

The chain couples TRBV30 to TRBJ1-1, with a weak D call TRBD1 (5 bases). Germline CDR1 and CDR2: GTSNPN and SVGIG (reference sequence). Trimming left V 2 bases short and J 4 bases short, with 8 bases between. The CDR3 runs to 12 residues. The chain's CDR3 is CAWSLGATEAFF. In nucleotides, the CDR3 is TGTGCCTGGAGTCTAGGGGCCACTGAAGCTTTCTTT.

The genes are TRBV10-1 and TRBJ1-1; D unresolved. Germline V CDR1 and CDR2: WNHNN, SYGVQD (reference sequence). Trimming pared 3 bases from V and 7 bases from J, leaving 9 bases between. The CDR3 is 12 amino acids. This chain's CDR3 is CASSDPGGEAFF. The CDR3 DNA is TGCGCCAGCAGTGACCCCGGCGGTGAAGCTTTCTTT.

The rearrangement uses TRBV6-2 or TRBV6-3 and TRBJ1-1; 9 nucleotides agree with TRBD1. V shed 5 bases and J 6 bases; nucleotides not matched to a gene: 10. The CDR3 is made up of 15 amino acids. Germline CDR1 MNHEY, CDR2 SVGEGT. CDR3 DNA sequence: TGTGCCAGCAGTGACGGGACAGGGAAAGCCCCTGAAGCTTTCTTT. Its translation: CASSDGTGKAPEAFF.

The chain carries TRBV4-1 and TRBJ2-2; a possible D gene is TRBD1 (6 bases). Germline V gene data show CDR1 as MGHRA and CDR2 as YSYEKL. V was shortened by 1 base and J by 3 bases, with 9 bases between the two germline ends. This CDR3 has 15 amino acids. DNA of the CDR3: TGCGCCAGCAGCCAAGGGACAGCGTACACCGGGGAGCTGTTTTTT. Encoded protein: CASSQGTAYTGELFF.

The chain combines TRBV11-3 with TRBJ1-1, with D unclear. Germline CDR1 reads SGHNT; CDR2 reads YENEEA. V shed 0 bases and J shed 4 bases, with 6 bases lying between them. CDR3 length equals 13 residues. The chain's CDR3 is CASSLDRSTEAFF. The CDR3 DNA reads TGTGCCAGCAGCTTAGATAGAAGCACTGAAGCTTTCTTT.

The chain has TRBV5-5 and TRBJ2-1; 7 positions match TRBD2. CDR1 and CDR2 (germline): SGHKS, YYEKEE (reference sequence). V was clipped by 4 bases and J by 8 bases; unmatched bases: 15. The CDR3 totals 16 residues. In nucleotides, the CDR3 is TGTGCCAGCAGCCTCAATCCCTCGACTAGCAGCGATGAGCAGTTCTTC. The encoded protein is CASSLNPSTSSDEQFF.

The chain employs TRBV7-3 and TRBJ2-5, with 8 bases aligning to TRBD1. V shed 2 bases, J shed 4 bases, and the junction held 6 bases outside the gene matches. Germline CDR1 is SGHTA and CDR2 is FQGTGA. The length of the CDR3 is 15 residues. The chain's CDR3 is CASSLGTGQGETQYF. CDR3 nucleotide sequence: TGTGCCAGCAGCTTAGGCACCGGACAGGGAGAGACCCAGTACTTC.

J is TRBJ2-3 and V is TRBV7-8, with TRBD1 matching over 10 bases. Trimming cost V 4 bases and J 3 bases; bases outside gene matches: 1. The CDR3 covers 14 residues. Germline CDR1 reads SGHVS; CDR2 reads FQNEAQ. The CDR3, as DNA: TGTGCCAGCAGCTCGGGACAGGGGACAGATACGCAGTATTTT. This translates into CASSSGQGTDTQYF. The full variable domain, completed using reference TRBV7-8 and TRBJ2-3, is GAGVSQSPRYKVAKRGQDVALRCDPISGHVSLFWYQQALGQGPEFLTYFQNEAQLDKSGLPSDRFFAERPEGSVSTLKIQRTQQEDSAVYLCASSSGQGTDTQYFGPGTRLTVL.

V gene TRBV13 combines with J gene TRBJ1-1; possibly TRBD1 for D (5 bases). The V gene lost 7 bases and the J gene lost 4 bases, with 19 bases spanning the gap. The germline V gene has CDR1 PRHDT and CDR2 FYEKMQ (reference sequence). The CDR3 runs to 15 residues. As DNA, the CDR3 is TGTGCCAGCAACCCATCCCAGGGAAGTGGCACTGAAGCTTTCTTT. It is translated as CASNPSQGSGTEAFF.

The chain employs TRBV9 and TRBJ1-4, with D possibly TRBD1 on 5 matching bases. V lost 4 bases and J lost 2, with 18 bases in between. The CDR3 is 17 residues long. From germline, CDR1 is SGDLS and CDR2 YYNGEE. DNA of the CDR3: TGTGCCAGCAGCCCCAGCCCAGGGAGTACGACTAATGAAAAACTGTTTTTT. It encodes CASSPSPGSTTNEKLFF.

CDR3 region: CASSPSIRENYGYTF. The CDR3 bases are TGTGCCAGCAGCCCTAGCATCAGGGAGAACTATGGCTACACCTTC. The J gene is TRBJ1-2, the V gene TRBV9, with D tentatively TRBD1 (5 bases). CDR3 length: 15 amino acids. The germline V and J ends were trimmed by 4 bases and 2 bases, with 15 bases remaining between them. Germline values: CDR1 SGDLS, CDR2 YYNGEE.

J is TRBJ1-4 and V is TRBV7-9; a weak D match, TRBD1 (5 bases). Trimming removed 6 bases from V and 0 bases from J, with 14 bases in between. The V gene's germline CDR1 is SEHNR and CDR2 FQNEAQ (reference sequence). The CDR3 is 16 amino acids. This CDR3 is CASSFLGDATNEKLFF. The CDR3 nucleotides are TGTGCCAGCAGTTTTCTTGGGGACGCAACTAATGAAAAACTGTTTTTT.

In DNA, the CDR3 is TGTGCCAGCAGCCCCATCGCCGGGACAGACAACACCGGGGAGCTGTTTTTT. Amino acid sequence: CASSPIAGTDNTGELFF. This chain joins TRBV7-9 and TRBJ2-2; 7 bases agree with TRBD1. The CDR3 loop spans 17 amino acids. Germline V CDR1 and CDR2: SEHNR, FQNEAQ (reference sequence). Trimming took 5 bases from V and 2 from J; bases not matched to a gene: 11.

This clone appeared a few times. The CDR3 DNA sequence: TGTGCCCCTGGGGGGCAGGCACACTACGAGCAGTACGTC. Translation gives CAPGGQAHYEQYV. This rearrangement joins TRBV27 to TRBJ2-7, with D perhaps given as TRBD1 or TRBD2 (6 bases each). This CDR3 spans 13 amino acids. Germline V gene lookup returns CDR1 MNHEY and CDR2 SMNVEV (reference sequence). The V and J ends lost 11 bases and 3 bases respectively, with 17 bases between them.

V usage is TRBV30 and J usage is TRBJ1-2; D gene ambiguous. The ends were cut back, 2 bases at V and 6 bases at J, with 13 bases in the middle. This CDR3 has 13 amino acids. Germline values: CDR1 GTSNPN, CDR2 SVGIG (reference sequence). CDR3 DNA sequence: TGTGCCTGGAGTTTGAGGAGCGCTAATGGCTACACCTTC. Translating it yields CAWSLRSANGYTF.

This CDR3 is CASSSQVTQYF. The DNA of the CDR3 is TGTGCCAGCAGCTCACAGGTGACCCAGTACTTC. V is TRBV7-9 and J is TRBJ2-5; D possibly corresponds to TRBD1 (5 bases). This CDR3 region has 11 residues. Germline V gene lookup returns CDR1 SEHNR and CDR2 FQNEAQ (reference sequence). V lost 4 bases to trimming and J lost 7 bases, with 7 bases between them.

V and J are TRBV7-9 and TRBJ1-5; D perhaps matches TRBD1 (6 bases). Trimming removed 4 bases from V and 4 bases from J, with 8 bases in between. The germline CDR1 and CDR2 sequences are SEHNR and FQNEAQ (reference sequence). CDR3 length: 13 amino acids. The CDR3 bases are TGTGCCAGCAGCTCTCAGGGGAATCAGCCCCAGCATTTT. This gives the protein CASSSQGNQPQHF. The full variable domain, in which reference TRBV7-9 and TRBJ1-5 provide the parts outside the CDR3, is DTGVSQNPRHKITKRGQNVTFRCDPISEHNRLYWYRQTLGQGPEFLTYFQNEAQLEKSRLLSDRFSAERPKGSFSTLEIQRTEQGDSAMYLCASSSQGNQPQHFGDGTRLSIL.

The chain is built from TRBV10-2 and TRBJ1-4, with unresolved D. This CDR3 is 17 amino acids long. Germline V CDR1 and CDR2: WSHSY, SAAADI. With 3 bases removed from V and 8 bases from J, the gap between germline ends came to 22 bases. The CDR3 bases are TGCGCCAGCAGTGACTCAGTCTGGGGAGGCCACGAAGAAAAACTGTTTTTT. Protein sequence: CASSDSVWGGHEEKLFF.

The chain carries TRBV27 and TRBJ2-5; a possible D gene is TRBD1 (6 bases). Trimming took 0 bases from V and 0 from J, leaving 11 bases between them. The CDR3 covers 16 residues. CDR1 is MNHEY, CDR2 SMNVEV, per germline (reference sequence). CDR3 sequence: CASSLSSGGYQETQYF. CDR3 nucleotide sequence: TGTGCCAGCAGTTTATCAAGTGGGGGCTACCAAGAGACCCAGTACTTC.

This clone was found once. The chain links TRBV5-6 to TRBJ1-6, with unresolved D. V lost 1 base and J 5 bases, leaving 16 bases between the germline ends. CDR1 and CDR2 from the germline V gene are SGHDT and YYEEEE. CDR3 length: 17 residues. CDR3: CASSLWRARVDNSPLHF. CDR3 sequence (DNA): TGTGCCAGCAGCTTGTGGAGGGCCCGGGTGGATAATTCACCCCTCCACTTT. Full variable domain (missing parts from reference TRBV5-6 and TRBJ1-6): DAGVTQSPTHLIKTRGQQVTLRCSPKSGHDTVSWYQQALGQGPQFIFQYYEEEERQRGNFPDRFSGHQFPNYSSELNVNALLLGDSALYLCASSLWRARVDNSPLHFGNGTRLTVT.

CDR3 sequence reads: CASSQDSGARGQRTGNTIYF. The DNA for the CDR3 is TGCGCCAGCAGCCAAGATTCAGGGGCTAGGGGACAAAGAACTGGAAACACCATATATTTT. V and J are TRBV4-1 and TRBJ1-3, with D possibly being TRBD1 (6 bases). With 0 bases removed from V and 2 bases from J, the gap between germline ends came to 23 bases. The CDR3 covers 20 residues. Germline values: CDR1 MGHRA, CDR2 YSYEKL.

This sequence joins TRBV19 and TRBJ1-5; D not certain. The V end was cut by 0 bases, the J end by 9 bases, with 12 bases between. Germline V CDR1 and CDR2: LNHDA, SQIVND (reference sequence). The CDR3 covers 14 residues. The CDR3: CASSIDPPSGPQHF. CDR3 nucleotides: TGTGCCAGTAGTATAGATCCTCCCTCGGGGCCCCAGCATTTT. The full variable domain, rest sourced from reference TRBV19 and TRBJ1-5, is DGGITQSPKYLFRKEGQNVTLSCEQNLNHDAMYWYRQDPGQGLRLIYYSQIVNDFQKGDIAEGYSVSREKKESFPLTVTSAQKNPTAFYLCASSIDPPSGPQHFGDGTRLSIL.

This clone came up once. The rearrangement uses TRBV5-1 and TRBJ1-6; D is perhaps TRBD1 (5 bases). Trimming removed 1 base at V and 10 bases at J, with 18 bases between. CDR3 size: 16 residues. Germline V gene lookup returns CDR1 SGHRS and CDR2 YFSETQ. In DNA, the CDR3 is TGCGCCAGCAGCTTGTACCCACATTCACGGGACTCACCCCTCCACTTT. This codes for CASSLYPHSRDSPLHF.

The rearrangement links TRBV6-6 to TRBJ1-2, with D unresolved. V was pared by 6 bases and J by 10 bases, with 12 bases between. CDR1 and CDR2 (germline): MNHNY, SVGAGI (reference sequence). CDR3 length: 11 residues. The CDR3 region is CASSYSDYYTF. The CDR3 bases are TGTGCCAGCAGCTACAGCGACTACTACACCTTC.

This rearrangement joins TRBV4-3 to TRBJ2-1, with D perhaps matching TRBD2 (6 bases). Looked up from germline, CDR1 is LGHNA and CDR2 is YSLEER. The V gene lost 2 bases and the J gene lost 4 bases, with 15 bases spanning the gap. This CDR3 comprises 16 residues. This chain's CDR3 is CASSQRLGGGYNEQFF. For the CDR3, the DNA is TGCGCCAGCAGCCAACGACTAGGCGGAGGGTACAATGAGCAGTTCTTC.

This rearrangement joins TRBV5-6 to TRBJ1-1; D not resolved. Germline V CDR1 and CDR2: SGHDT, YYEEEE. V was pared by 2 bases and J by 6 bases, with 14 bases between. The CDR3 length is 14 residues. CDR3 residues: CASSFSQVGAEAFF. The CDR3 DNA sequence: TGTGCCAGCAGCTTTTCGCAGGTAGGAGCTGAAGCTTTCTTT.